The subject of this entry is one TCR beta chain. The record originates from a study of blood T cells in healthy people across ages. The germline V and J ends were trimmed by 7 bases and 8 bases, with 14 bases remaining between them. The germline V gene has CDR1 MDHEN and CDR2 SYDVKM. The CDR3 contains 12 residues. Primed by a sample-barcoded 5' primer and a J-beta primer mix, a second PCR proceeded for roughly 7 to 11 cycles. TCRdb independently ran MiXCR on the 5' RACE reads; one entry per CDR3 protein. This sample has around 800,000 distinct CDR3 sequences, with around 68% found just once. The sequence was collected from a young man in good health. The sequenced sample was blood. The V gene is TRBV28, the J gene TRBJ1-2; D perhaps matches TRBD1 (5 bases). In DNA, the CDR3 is TGTGCCAGCACGAGGCGAGGGGAAGGCTACACCTTC. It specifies CASTRRGEGYTF.